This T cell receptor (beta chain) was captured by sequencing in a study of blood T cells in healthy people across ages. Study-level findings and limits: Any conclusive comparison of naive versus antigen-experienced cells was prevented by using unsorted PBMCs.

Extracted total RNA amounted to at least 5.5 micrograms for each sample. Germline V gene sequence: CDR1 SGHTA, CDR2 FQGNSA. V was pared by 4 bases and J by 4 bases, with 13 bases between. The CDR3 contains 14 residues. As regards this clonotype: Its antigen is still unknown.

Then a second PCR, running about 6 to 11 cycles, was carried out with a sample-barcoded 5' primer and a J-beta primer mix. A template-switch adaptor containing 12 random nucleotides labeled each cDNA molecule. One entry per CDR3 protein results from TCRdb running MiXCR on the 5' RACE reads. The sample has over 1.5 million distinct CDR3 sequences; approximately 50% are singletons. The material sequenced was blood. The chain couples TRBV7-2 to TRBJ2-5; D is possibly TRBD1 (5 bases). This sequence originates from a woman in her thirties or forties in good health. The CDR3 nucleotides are TGTGCCAGCAGCTACATAGGGGATATAGAGACCCAGTACTTC. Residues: CASSYIGDIETQYF.